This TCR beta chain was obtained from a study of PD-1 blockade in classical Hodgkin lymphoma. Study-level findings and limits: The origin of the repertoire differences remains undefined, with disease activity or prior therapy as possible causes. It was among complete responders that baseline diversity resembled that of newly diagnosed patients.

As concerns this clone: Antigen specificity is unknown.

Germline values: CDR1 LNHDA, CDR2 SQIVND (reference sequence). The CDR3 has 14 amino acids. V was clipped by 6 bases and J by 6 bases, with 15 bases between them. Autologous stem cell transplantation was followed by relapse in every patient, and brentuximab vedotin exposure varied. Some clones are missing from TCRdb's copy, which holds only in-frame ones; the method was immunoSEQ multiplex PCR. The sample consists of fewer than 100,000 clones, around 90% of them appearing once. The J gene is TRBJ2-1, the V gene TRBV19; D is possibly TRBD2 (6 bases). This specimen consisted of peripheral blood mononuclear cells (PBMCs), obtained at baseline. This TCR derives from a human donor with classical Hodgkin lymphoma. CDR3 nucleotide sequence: TGTGCCAGTAGGATGACTAGTCAGGGCAATGAGCAGTTCTTC. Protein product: CASRMTSQGNEQFF. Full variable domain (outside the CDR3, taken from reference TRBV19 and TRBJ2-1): DGGITQSPKYLFRKEGQNVTLSCEQNLNHDAMYWYRQDPGQGLRLIYYSQIVNDFQKGDIAEGYSVSREKKESFPLTVTSAQKNPTAFYLCASRMTSQGNEQFFGPGTRLTVL.